Below are 25 T cell receptor beta chains sequenced from a single sample in a study of cytomegalovirus exposure and HLA in healthy donors (dated by TCRdb to the late 2010s). The library relied on the immunoSEQ multiplex PCR assay. The multiplex PCR relied on a mix of 60 forward primers for TCR Vbeta segments and 13 reverse primers for TCR Jbeta segments. In TCRdb, the immuneACCESS table is reduced to in-frame sequences with V and J assigned. These tables do not hold every clone; where another copy was compared, an unresolved V gene accounts for under half, and the others remain unexplained. Within this sample are around 92,000 clones, with about four fifths of them counted one time only. Of the sample, under 4.5% falls within the top ten clones. Sequenced sample: PBMCs. These receptors came from a female donor in good health and CMV-seropositive.

This clone was seen a handful of times. Sequence at one end of the junction differs from germline and may be a read error. The gene calls are TRBV7-9 and TRBJ1-6; 7 nucleotides line up with TRBD1. The CDR3 runs 16 residues. CDR1 is SEHNR, CDR2 FQNEAQ, per germline (reference sequence). The chain's CDR3 is CSSSFLGQSLGSPLHF. The CDR3 DNA reads as TGTTCCAGCAGCTTTCTGGGACAGTCCTTAGGTTCACCCCTCCACTTT.

The chain links TRBV28 to TRBJ2-7; D might be TRBD1 (5 bases). This CDR3 contains 13 residues. The V gene's germline CDR1 is MDHEN and CDR2 SYDVKM. Trimming stripped 6 bases from V and 0 bases from J, with 9 bases between. CDR3 DNA sequence: TGTGCCAGCAGGACAGAGAACTCCTACGAGCAGTACTTC. It specifies CASRTENSYEQYF.

The gene calls are TRBV5-4 and TRBJ2-3; possibly TRBD2 for D (6 bases). The CDR3 loop spans 16 amino acids. Trimming cost V 0 bases and J 2 bases, with 13 bases left between them. Germline V gene lookup returns CDR1 SGHNT and CDR2 YYREEE (reference sequence). The CDR3 DNA reads TGTGCCAGCAGCTTGGTGGGAGCGGGCATCACAGATACGCAGTATTTT. Protein sequence: CASSLVGAGITDTQYF. Full variable domain (rest looked up from reference TRBV5-4 and TRBJ2-3): ETGVTQSPTHLIKTRGQQVTLRCSSQSGHNTVSWYQQALGQGPQFIFQYYREEENGRGNFPPRFSGLQFPNYSSELNVNALELDDSALYLCASSLVGAGITDTQYFGPGTRLTVL.

The chain combines TRBV28 with TRBJ1-5; D gene ambiguous. The CDR3 runs 14 residues. V lost 8 bases to trimming and J lost 6 bases, with 17 bases between them. From germline, CDR1 is MDHEN and CDR2 SYDVKM. The CDR3 DNA reads as TGTGCCAGCCGGGAGGCTCAAGTAGGTCAGCCCCAGCATTTT. It translates to CASREAQVGQPQHF. The full variable domain, with the rest looked up from reference TRBV28 and TRBJ1-5, is DVKVTQSSRYLVKRTGEKVFLECVQDMDHENMFWYRQDPGLGLRLIYFSYDVKMKEKGDIPEGYSVSREKKERFSLILESASTNQTSMYLCASREAQVGQPQHFGDGTRLSIL.

In nucleotides, the CDR3 is TGTGCCAGCTCGCTTGTGCGGTTCGGGCAGGGGGCCGACGAGCAGTACTTC. Translated: CASSLVRFGQGADEQYF. This chain uses TRBV18 with TRBJ2-7; TRBD1 matches at 8 bases. The CDR3 loop spans 17 amino acids. The V and J ends lost 6 bases and 5 bases, in that order; junction bases with no gene match: 18. Looked up from germline, CDR1 is KGHSH and CDR2 is LQKENI.

V is TRBV14 and J is TRBJ1-1, with 7 bases matching TRBD1. This CDR3 is built from 17 residues. Germline V CDR1 and CDR2: SGHDN, FVKESK. The V gene end was trimmed by 4 bases and the J gene end by 7 bases; junction bases not matched to a gene: 18. The CDR3 DNA sequence: TGTGCCAGCAGCCGAAAAAGGGGGCTGGGGGATATTGGTGAAGCTTTCTTT. Protein: CASSRKRGLGDIGEAFF.

This clone has a handful of counts. CDR3 nucleotides: TGTGCCAGCAGTTTTAATTCTGGGACAGTAGGTGGCTACACCTTC. It specifies CASSFNSGTVGGYTF. The J gene is TRBJ1-2, the V gene TRBV27, with TRBD1 identical over 7 bases. Per germline, CDR1 MNHEY and CDR2 SMNVEV (reference sequence). CDR3 length equals 15 residues. The V gene end was trimmed by 3 bases and the J gene end by 7 bases; junction bases not matched to a gene: 11.

The CDR3 DNA reads TGCAGCGTCGTTCAAGCGGGGACCTACAATGAGCAGTTCTTC. Its translation is CSVVQAGTYNEQFF. The genes are TRBV29-1 and TRBJ2-1; 7 positions match TRBD2. Germline CDR1 SQVTM, CDR2 ANQGSEA. The CDR3 is 14 amino acids. J gave up 2 bases and V 6 bases, and 7 bases lay outside the gene matches.

This chain links TRBV2 with TRBJ2-1; 8 nucleotides align to TRBD2. CDR3 length: 17 amino acids. Germline V CDR1 and CDR2: SNHLY, FYNNEI. Germline trimming cut 5 bases from V and 4 bases from J; bases unmatched to any gene: 13. The CDR3: CASSSRAGDNFYNEQFF. DNA for the CDR3: TGTGCCAGCAGTTCTCGAGCGGGGGACAACTTTTACAATGAGCAGTTCTTC.

The chain couples TRBV7-2 to TRBJ2-5, with 11 nucleotides matching TRBD2. Germline V CDR1 and CDR2: SGHTA, FQGNSA. J lost 5 bases, V lost 2 bases, and 4 bases had no gene match. The CDR3 length is 15 residues. CDR3 DNA: TGTGCCAGCAGCTTATCTAGCGGGGGGTATGAGACCCAGTACTTC. This codes for CASSLSSGGYETQYF. Looking up the rest from reference TRBV7-2 and TRBJ2-5 gives the full variable domain: GAGVSQSPSNKVTEKGKDVELRCDPISGHTALYWYRQSLGQGLEFLIYFQGNSAPDKSGLPSDRFSAERTGGSVSTLTIQRTQQEDSAVYLCASSLSSGGYETQYFGPGTRLLVL.

CDR3 nucleotide sequence: TGTGCCAGCAGCTCAGTGGGGACTACCTACGAGCAGTTCTTC. Its protein is CASSSVGTTYEQFF. This chain joins TRBV5-4 and TRBJ2-1; 7 bases line up with TRBD2. J was trimmed by 10 bases and V by 3 bases; bases with no gene match: 10. The CDR3 covers 14 residues. Germline lookup yields CDR1 SGHNT and CDR2 YYREEE (reference sequence).

The rearrangement joins TRBV9 to TRBJ2-2; TRBD1 is a possible D gene (6 bases). The CDR3 spans 17 residues. Trimming shortened V by 2 bases and J by 7 bases, and 21 bases separated the two germline ends. Germline V gene data show CDR1 as SGDLS and CDR2 as YYNGEE. CDR3 coding DNA: TGTGCCAGCAGCGTTCTATCAGGGGCGAATATGATCGGGGAGCTGTTTTTT. Amino acids: CASSVLSGANMIGELFF.

The chain is built from TRBV5-1 and TRBJ2-3; D remains unclear. The CDR3 consists of 14 residues. The V gene's germline CDR1 is SGHRS and CDR2 YFSETQ. V was trimmed by 2 bases and J by 6 bases, leaving 13 bases between them. The CDR3: CASSFFVSADTQYF. The DNA of the CDR3 is TGCGCCAGCAGCTTTTTTGTGTCCGCGGATACGCAGTATTTT.

The V call is TRBV5-6, the J call TRBJ1-1, with D hard to call. The germline CDR1 and CDR2 sequences are SGHDT and YYEEEE. The CDR3 has 14 residues. V gave up 4 bases and J gave up 4 bases, with 14 bases separating them. The CDR3 region is CASSAFFRSTEAFF. The CDR3 DNA follows: TGTGCCAGCAGCGCATTCTTTAGGAGCACTGAAGCTTTCTTT.

This sequence joins TRBV18 and TRBJ1-1, with 8 bases fitting TRBD1. Germline-derived CDR1 and CDR2 are KGHSH and LQKENI. The J segment lost 7 bases and the V segment lost 5 bases, leaving 3 bases of the junction unmatched. This CDR3 spans 12 amino acids. The CDR3: CASSFGQGEAFF. DNA of the CDR3: TGTGCCAGCTCATTCGGACAGGGTGAAGCTTTCTTT.

The gene calls are TRBV5-5 and TRBJ1-2, with no clear D. The CDR3 is made up of 14 amino acids. Trimming stripped 4 bases from V and 2 bases from J, with 12 bases between. CDR1 is SGHKS, CDR2 YYEKEE, per germline (reference sequence). The CDR3: CASSRVGENYGYTF. CDR3 DNA: TGTGCCAGCAGCCGCGTAGGAGAAAACTATGGCTACACCTTC.

V usage is TRBV27 and J usage is TRBJ1-1; D is undetermined. CDR1 MNHEY and CDR2 SMNVEV come from the germline V gene (reference sequence). The CDR3 is 15 amino acids. V lost 2 bases and J 2 bases, leaving 12 bases between the germline ends. CDR3 amino acids: CASSLNWAGNTEAFF. The CDR3 nucleotides are TGTGCCAGCAGTTTAAATTGGGCAGGCAACACTGAAGCTTTCTTT.

The chain carries TRBV5-1 and TRBJ2-7; possibly TRBD2 for D (8 bases). Germline CDR1 SGHRS, CDR2 YFSETQ. This CDR3 spans 14 amino acids. V lost 4 bases to trimming and J lost 3 bases, with 14 bases between them. CDR3 nucleotides: TGCGCCAGCAGCCCGGGGGGGACAGACTACGAGCAGTACTTC. It is translated as CASSPGGTDYEQYF. Full variable domain (remainder filled in from reference TRBV5-1 and TRBJ2-7): KAGVTQTPRYLIKTRGQQVTLSCSPISGHRSVSWYQQTPGQGLQFLFEYFSETQRNKGNFPGRFSGRQFSNSRSEMNVSTLELGDSALYLCASSPGGTDYEQYFGPGTRLTVT.

This chain joins TRBV5-1 and TRBJ1-1, with 7 bases lining up with TRBD1. CDR1 is SGHRS, CDR2 YFSETQ, per germline. The CDR3 length is 14 residues. The V gene end was trimmed by 4 bases and the J gene end by 2 bases; junction bases not matched to a gene: 5. The CDR3 region has the DNA TGCGCCAGCAGCCTCAGGGGGTTTAACACTGAAGCTTTCTTT. Amino acids: CASSLRGFNTEAFF. Full variable domain (missing parts from reference TRBV5-1 and TRBJ1-1): KAGVTQTPRYLIKTRGQQVTLSCSPISGHRSVSWYQQTPGQGLQFLFEYFSETQRNKGNFPGRFSGRQFSNSRSEMNVSTLELGDSALYLCASSLRGFNTEAFFGQGTRLTVV.

The chain carries TRBV28 and TRBJ2-5; D is possibly TRBD2 (6 bases). The V and J ends lost 6 bases and 5 bases respectively, with 22 bases between them. This CDR3 region has 16 residues. CDR1 and CDR2 from the germline V gene are MDHEN and SYDVKM. The CDR3 is CASSPRELWAWETQYF. As DNA, the CDR3 is TGTGCCAGCAGCCCCCGGGAGCTTTGGGCGTGGGAGACCCAGTACTTC.

A single count supports this clone. The chain employs TRBV18 and TRBJ2-7; the D gene is possibly TRBD2 (5 bases). From germline, CDR1 is KGHSH and CDR2 LQKENI. Trimming removed 2 bases at V and 0 bases at J, with 8 bases between. The CDR3 is 14 amino acids. CDR3 sequence (DNA): TGTGCCAGCTCACCAGTAGACTACTCCTACGAGCAGTACTTC. It encodes CASSPVDYSYEQYF.

The chain carries TRBV19 and TRBJ1-4; D is perhaps TRBD1 (6 bases). CDR1 is LNHDA, CDR2 SQIVND, per germline (reference sequence). The CDR3 spans 13 residues. Trimming took 6 bases from V and 10 from J, leaving 15 bases between them. CDR3 amino acids: CASREYREGKLFF. CDR3 bases: TGTGCCAGTAGAGAATACAGGGAGGGAAAACTGTTTTTT.

This clone occurred once. The chain has TRBV5-1 and TRBJ2-5; the D gene is possibly TRBD2 (6 bases). This CDR3 is built from 14 residues. The V end was cut by 0 bases, the J end by 5 bases, with 11 bases between. CDR1 and CDR2 (germline): SGHRS, YFSETQ. The CDR3 coding sequence is TGCGCCAGCAGCTTGGAACTAGCTTTTGAGACCCAGTACTTC. This sequence encodes CASSLELAFETQYF.

The genes are TRBV6-6 and TRBJ1-1; no reliable D call. Per germline, CDR1 MNHNY and CDR2 SVGAGI (reference sequence). Trimming removed 0 bases at V and 10 bases at J, with 12 bases between. This CDR3 has 13 amino acids. In DNA, the CDR3 is TGTGCCAGCAGTTACTCTGTGGTCCTCGGAGCTTTCTTT. Translation gives CASSYSVVLGAFF.

The V gene is TRBV7-9, the J gene TRBJ2-1; 7 nucleotides match TRBD2. Trimming at V came to 3 bases and at J to 4 bases, leaving 3 bases not matched to a gene. This CDR3 has 14 amino acids. Germline loops: CDR1 SEHNR, CDR2 FQNEAQ (reference sequence). The chain's CDR3 is CASSFWTSYNEQFF. CDR3 nucleotides: TGTGCCAGCAGCTTTTGGACTAGTTACAATGAGCAGTTCTTC. The full variable domain, its missing parts supplied by reference TRBV7-9 and TRBJ2-1, is DTGVSQNPRHKITKRGQNVTFRCDPISEHNRLYWYRQTLGQGPEFLTYFQNEAQLEKSRLLSDRFSAERPKGSFSTLEIQRTEQGDSAMYLCASSFWTSYNEQFFGPGTRLTVL.